A selection of T cell receptor beta chains follows, all from one sample in a study of blood T cell repertoires in COVID-19. Here immunoSEQ multiplex PCR was the method, and the copy in TCRdb shows in-frame clones only, minus some. The data show 200,000 to 300,000 clones, around four fifths seen once. The specimen sequenced was peripheral blood. The source of these receptors is a woman aged 60-70 years with active or convalescent COVID-19. Each CDR3 is given with its conserved first and last residue. D genes are given only for firm matches. Size values are once, few and many counts, or a class for expanded clones, and some rows have none.

cdr3_nt,cdr3_aa,d_call,j_call,clone_size,v_call
TGCAGCGTTGCCGCCAGGGGCAGCAATCAGCCCCAGCATTTT,CSVAARGSNQPQHF,-,TRBJ1-5,-,TRBV29-1
TGTGCCACCCAGGGACAGGCGTTGGATAAGGAGACCCAGTACTTC,CATQGQALDKETQYF,TRBD1,TRBJ2-5,-,TRBV10-3
TGTGCCAGCAGCACGATTCACACGGGGAGTGGGAGGGTCAATGAGCAGTTCTTC,CASSTIHTGSGRVNEQFF,TRBD2,TRBJ2-1,-,TRBV11-2
TGTGCCAGCAGTGGTCAGGACAGGGGATCCGGGGAGCTGTTTTTT,CASSGQDRGSGELFF,TRBD1,TRBJ2-2,-,TRBV2
TGCGCCAGCAGCCCCACCACAGGGGACTACATTCAGTACTTC,CASSPTTGDYIQYF,-,TRBJ2-4,-,TRBV5-1
TGTGCCAGCAGCCTAGGAGACAGGAACACTGAAGCTTTCTTT,CASSLGDRNTEAFF,-,TRBJ1-1,few,TRBV3-1/TRBV3-2
TGCAGCGTAACCGGGACAGGGGGCTATGGCTACACCTTC,CSVTGTGGYGYTF,TRBD1,TRBJ1-2,-,TRBV29-1
TGTGCCAGCTCACCCGCGCCCGGGGGAAACACAGATACGCAGTATTTT,CASSPAPGGNTDTQYF,-,TRBJ2-3,-,TRBV18
TGTGCCAGCAGCCAAGATGTGACACGCCGTGGGCAGTACTTC,CASSQDVTRRGQYF,-,TRBJ2-7,-,TRBV3-1/TRBV3-2
TGTGCCAGTAGTGTCCGACAGGGGACTGAAGCTTTCTTT,CASSVRQGTEAFF,TRBD1,TRBJ1-1,-,TRBV19
TGCGCCAGCAGCCAAGAAGCCCCCGGGACAGCGAACACCGGGGAGCTGTTTTTT,CASSQEAPGTANTGELFF,TRBD1,TRBJ2-2,-,TRBV4-1
TGTGCCTGGAGCGCTTCTCACAGGGTAGGGGAGCAGTTCTTC,CAWSASHRVGEQFF,-,TRBJ2-1,-,TRBV30
TGTGCCAGTAGTATCCTCGGGACAGGCTCCTACGAGCAGTACTTC,CASSILGTGSYEQYF,TRBD1,TRBJ2-7,-,TRBV19
TGTGCCAGCAGTAGGTTGGGACAGTCCCTTGAGACCCAGTACTTC,CASSRLGQSLETQYF,TRBD1,TRBJ2-5,-,TRBV2
TGTGCCAGCAGGGGGACAGGGAATGTGGACTACACCTTC,CASRGTGNVDYTF,TRBD1,TRBJ1-2,-,TRBV28
TGTGCCAGCAGCTGGACAGGGGCCTATGGCTACACCTTC,CASSWTGAYGYTF,TRBD1,TRBJ1-2,-,TRBV5-5
TGTGCCAGCAGCCCCTACACCGGGGAGCTGTTTTTT,CASSPYTGELFF,-,TRBJ2-2,few,TRBV9
TGCGCCAGCAGCTTGGGGCAGGAAGCTAGCACAGATACGCAGTATTTT,CASSLGQEASTDTQYF,-,TRBJ2-3,-,TRBV5-1
TGTGCCTGGACCGAACAGGGGGCGGGTGGCTACACCTTC,CAWTEQGAGGYTF,TRBD1,TRBJ1-2,-,TRBV30
TGCGCCAGCAGCTTGGGACAGACCACTGAAGCTTTCTTT,CASSLGQTTEAFF,-,TRBJ1-1,-,TRBV5-1
TGTGCCAGCAGTTACTCGATGAGTAGGGGGCGAAATTCACCCCTCCACTTT,CASSYSMSRGRNSPLHF,TRBD1,TRBJ1-6,-,TRBV6-2/TRBV6-3
TGTGCCAGCAGCTTGGTTCGAGGTGAGAACACTGAAGCTTTCTTT,CASSLVRGENTEAFF,-,TRBJ1-1,few,TRBV5-6
TGTGCCAGCAGCGTACAGGGCGGCTGGAACACCGGGGAGCTGTTTTTT,CASSVQGGWNTGELFF,-,TRBJ2-2,-,TRBV14
TGCGCCAGCAGCCAAGGAGGGTCCCTGGTTAATGACGAGCAGTACTTC,CASSQGGSLVNDEQYF,-,TRBJ2-7,-,TRBV4-1
TGTGCCAGCAAGGACAGGGACTATAATTCACCCCTCCACTTT,CASKDRDYNSPLHF,TRBD1,TRBJ1-6,-,TRBV2
TGTGCCAGCAGTGGCAGGGGCCCCAATCAGCCCCAGCATTTT,CASSGRGPNQPQHF,-,TRBJ1-5,-,TRBV25-1
TGCGCCAGCAGCACAGGACTAGCGGGAGGGGGGGTCTCCACCTACGAGCAGTACTTC,CASSTGLAGGGVSTYEQYF,TRBD2,TRBJ2-7,-,TRBV5-1
TGTGCCAGCAGCAGTACCATTTGGGGGGTCACAGATACGCAGTATTTT,CASSSTIWGVTDTQYF,-,TRBJ2-3,-,TRBV7-9
TGTGCCAGCAGTTGGGGAAGGCGGGGGGCCCCCCCAGATACGCAGTATTTT,CASSWGRRGAPPDTQYF,TRBD2,TRBJ2-3,-,TRBV28
TGTGCCAGCAGCTTGGCTAGCGGGGGGGAGACCCAGTACTTC,CASSLASGGETQYF,TRBD2,TRBJ2-5,-,TRBV5-6
TGTGCCAGTAGTGCGACAGGGTCGAGGGGCTCCTACAATGAGCAGTTCTTC,CASSATGSRGSYNEQFF,TRBD1,TRBJ2-1,-,TRBV19
TGTGCCAGCAGCCAAAAACAGGACCAAGAGACCCAGTACTTC,CASSQKQDQETQYF,-,TRBJ2-5,-,TRBV3-1/TRBV3-2
TGTGCCAGCAGTGACCTGACGGGACTAGCAGAGGGGACCCAGTACTTC,CASSDLTGLAEGTQYF,TRBD2,TRBJ2-5,-,TRBV6-4
TGTGCCAGCTCAACAGGACAGGGGCGCACTGAAGCTTTCTTT,CASSTGQGRTEAFF,TRBD1,TRBJ1-1,-,TRBV18